Detailed here is one T cell receptor beta chain. V gave up 4 bases and J gave up 0 bases, with 13 bases separating them. The CDR3 has 15 amino acids. Germline V gene data show CDR1 as MDHEN and CDR2 as SYDVKM. Generated by immunoSEQ multiplex PCR, the TCRdb table keeps only in-frame clones and is missing some. The sample consists of under 20,000 clones, approximately 80% of them appearing once. The data derive from a study of preoperative IRX-2 immunotherapy in early breast cancer. The treatment: preoperative locoregional IRX-2 cytokine immunotherapy. This phase Ib study tested locoregional IRX-2 cytokine immunotherapy given before surgery.

Material: lymph node tissue, obtained after IRX-2 immunotherapy. This TCR was sampled from a human donor with breast cancer. The rearrangement joins TRBV28 to TRBJ2-7; D is unclear. Written as DNA, the CDR3 is TGTGCCAGCAGTTCCTCGACTGAGAGCTCCTACGAGCAGTACTTC. This codes for CASSSSTESSYEQYF. The full variable domain, rest sourced from reference TRBV28 and TRBJ2-7, is DVKVTQSSRYLVKRTGEKVFLECVQDMDHENMFWYRQDPGLGLRLIYFSYDVKMKEKGDIPEGYSVSREKKERFSLILESASTNQTSMYLCASSSSTESSYEQYFGPGTRLTVT.